This is a list of T cell receptor beta chains from one sample in a study of cytomegalovirus exposure and HLA in healthy donors. Using immunoSEQ multiplex PCR, the repertoire was profiled, and TCRdb retains in-frame clones only, with some absent. The data show roughly 150,000 clones, with roughly 80% seen just once and around 11% held by the top ten. Sequencing used PBMCs. These receptors came from a man aged 18 to 29 in good health and CMV-seropositive. Each CDR3 is given without its conserved first and last residue.

J: TRBJ2-1; V: TRBV7-8; CDR3: ASSFEVNEQF
J: TRBJ2-1; V: TRBV11-2; CDR3: ASSRRQGAGEYEQF
J: TRBJ1-1; V: TRBV20-1; CDR3: SARYVSEAF
J: TRBJ1-2; V: TRBV5-4; CDR3: ASSSPGTGNYGYT
J: TRBJ1-2; V: TRBV27; CDR3: AGRGECRPRGHT
J: TRBJ2-1; V: TRBV28; CDR3: ASSPDRATYNEQF
J: TRBJ1-1; V: TRBV15; CDR3: ATSRDREDTEAF
J: TRBJ1-1; V: TRBV5-1; CDR3: ASRQGTLDTEAF
J: TRBJ2-2; V: TRBV9; CDR3: ASSVGGRLTGELF
J: TRBJ2-1; V: TRBV6-6; CDR3: ASSYPSPYNEQF
J: TRBJ1-6; V: TRBV30; CDR3: AWDRVYNSPLH
J: TRBJ2-5; V: TRBV6-5; CDR3: ASSYPGAREETQY
J: TRBJ2-2; V: TRBV7-2; CDR3: ASSLRTGGINTGELF
J: TRBJ2-2; V: TRBV6-4; CDR3: ASSDGNSLATGELF
J: TRBJ2-7; V: TRBV11-2; CDR3: ASSSKIGTGGPYEQY
J: TRBJ2-7; V: TRBV28; CDR3: ASSQQDSYEQY
J: TRBJ2-2; V: TRBV27; CDR3: ASSLDGKPGELF
J: TRBJ2-1; V: TRBV7-2; CDR3: ASPSYRGLPGGNEQF
J: TRBJ2-7; V: TRBV13; CDR3: ASSLPAGNSNEQY
J: TRBJ1-5; V: TRBV7-4; CDR3: ASSLRQAGSNQPQH
J: TRBJ2-7; V: TRBV5-1; CDR3: ASSLGGMEQY
J: TRBJ2-1; V: TRBV5-4; CDR3: ASSYRGGGYNEQF
J: TRBJ2-7; V: TRBV27; CDR3: ASAYGTGPYEQY
J: TRBJ1-1; V: TRBV28; CDR3: ASSRQGALWDTEAF
J: TRBJ2-5; V: TRBV2; CDR3: ASSEEGWETQY
J: TRBJ2-6; V: TRBV19; CDR3: ASSIENSGANVLT
J: TRBJ1-1; V: TRBV15; CDR3: ATKGVNTEAF
J: TRBJ2-1; V: TRBV5-1; CDR3: ASSLAAGLAGGEQF
J: TRBJ2-7; V: TRBV6-1; CDR3: ASKGREYEQY
J: TRBJ2-2; V: TRBV19; CDR3: ASTDSRHAGELF
J: TRBJ2-1; V: TRBV6-4; CDR3: ASSDSTSASGRANNEQF